The sequence of this TCR beta chain was determined in a study of T cells after yellow fever vaccination. Deletions cut 6 bases from V and 0 bases from J, with 6 bases between. CDR3 length: 13 residues. Study findings and constraints: After the booster, about 95% of CD4 and about 90% of CD8 primary-response clones were re-detected. The study found a weaker secondary response that peaked faster, day 5 versus 15. The CD4 and CD8 compartments had a small share of their clonotypes in common.

For this clonotype: Its antigen remains unknown.

Production of TCR cDNA was by 5'RACE template switching, which also added a universal primer site and UMIs. Each CDR3 protein is one row after TCRdb ran MiXCR on the 5' RACE reads. The table includes 300,000 or so distinct CDR3 sequences, about 6.9% detected once. The chain uses TRBV12-3 or TRBV12-4 and TRBJ1-3; D is undetermined. The source of this sequence is a man younger than 30 who received the YFV17D yellow fever vaccine. This sample comprised PBMCs, obtained more than 40 days after the first yellow fever vaccination. The CDR3 sequence is CASSRNSGNTIYF. The DNA for the CDR3 is TGTGCCAGCAGCCGCAACTCTGGAAACACCATATATTTT.